Sequencing of this T cell receptor beta chain was carried out in a study of blood T cell repertoires in COVID-19. Points on this clone: The DNA is left out, because the CDR3 cannot be placed on it with certainty; the CDR3 is given as TCRdb lists it.

From its first to its last residue, the CDR3 has 18 amino acids. Produced via immunoSEQ multiplex PCR; TCRdb's table is partial and in-frame only. The sample lists 240,000 or so clones, 88% occurring once. This sequence was found in a woman aged 30 to 39 with acute or convalescent COVID-19. Sequencing was performed on peripheral blood. This sequence joins TRBV21-1 and TRBJ2-2; the DNA was not used to check the table's D call, TRBD2. TRBV21-1 is noted as a pseudogene. The CDR3 protein is CASSKSRVVASGTGELFF.